These T cell receptor beta chains were read from a single sample in a study of T-cell memory formation after mild COVID-19. TCRdb passed the 5' RACE reads through MiXCR, listing each CDR3 protein once. The table lists around 340,000 distinct CDR3 sequences, roughly 15% of them singletons. Sequencing used PBMCs or a T cell subset sorted from them (not recorded which). The receptors here all came from a man aged 18 to 29 who had mild COVID-19 (a few samples of this study predate the infection). Cell type and time point are not known. The CDR3 runs from the conserved cysteine through the conserved F or W. The D gene is left open where the match is weak. The listing skips clone size in some rows; elsewhere it reads once, few, many or a size class.

>TRBV7-2|few|TRBJ2-7|.
CASSFLQTVYSYEQYF
TGTGCCAGCAGCTTTCTTCAGACAGTCTACTCCTACGAGCAGTACTTC
>TRBV6-2/TRBV6-3|.|TRBJ2-5|TRBD2
CASSYSTSGGYQETQYF
TGTGCCAGCAGTTACTCGACTAGCGGGGGGTACCAAGAGACCCAGTACTTC
>TRBV5-1|.|TRBJ1-1|.
CASSMEPTGNTEAFF
TGCGCCAGCAGCATGGAACCGACAGGGAACACTGAAGCTTTCTTT
>TRBV5-1|.|TRBJ1-1|TRBD1
CASSLWTGDTEAFF
TGCGCCAGCAGCTTGTGGACAGGGGACACTGAAGCTTTCTTT
>TRBV20-1|few|TRBJ2-3|.
CSGAAHDLDTQYF
TGCAGTGGGGCAGCCCACGATCTTGATACGCAGTATTTT
>TRBV9|.|TRBJ2-3|.
CAITDTQYF
TGTGCCATCACAGATACGCAGTATTTT
>TRBV20-1|.|TRBJ2-3|.
CSARLNTQYF
TGCAGTGCTAGGTTGAATACGCAGTATTTT
>TRBV4-1|.|TRBJ2-7|.
CASSQEQIYYEQYF
TGCGCCAGCAGCCAAGAACAGATCTACTACGAGCAGTACTTC
>TRBV11-2|.|TRBJ2-7|.
CASSLGGARQYF
TGTGCCAGCAGCTTAGGAGGGGCACGGCAGTACTTC
>TRBV27|many|TRBJ1-1|.
CASSSGRGYTEAFF
TGTGCCAGCAGTTCGGGACGCGGATACACTGAAGCTTTCTTT
>TRBV12-3/TRBV12-4|.|TRBJ2-3|TRBD2
CASSPRTSGPSYTDTQYF
TGTGCCAGCAGTCCGCGGACTAGCGGACCTTCTTACACAGATACGCAGTATTTT
>TRBV29-1|.|TRBJ2-4|TRBD1
CSVPTGSNIQYF
TGCAGCGTGCCGACAGGGTCAAACATTCAGTACTTC
>TRBV6-2/TRBV6-3|few|TRBJ2-2|.
CASSKDSPGELFF
TGTGCCAGCAGCAAGGACTCACCCGGGGAGCTGTTTTTT
>TRBV4-1|.|TRBJ1-1|.
CASSQETGMNTEAFF
TGCGCCAGCAGCCAAGAAACAGGGATGAACACTGAAGCTTTCTTT
>TRBV18|.|TRBJ1-5|.
CASSQGFNQPQHF
TGTGCCAGCTCTCAGGGTTTCAATCAGCCCCAGCATTTT
>TRBV28|few|TRBJ2-1|TRBD2
CASGMGLAGDNEQFF
TGTGCCAGCGGCATGGGACTAGCGGGGGACAATGAGCAGTTCTTC
>TRBV7-9|.|TRBJ1-2|TRBD1
CASSVYGTGNYGYTF
TGTGCCAGCAGCGTATACGGGACAGGAAACTATGGCTACACCTTC
>TRBV12-3/TRBV12-4|few|TRBJ2-1|.
CASRLSSYNEQFF
TGTGCCAGCAGATTAAGCTCCTACAATGAGCAGTTCTTC
>TRBV20-1|many|TRBJ1-5|.
CSARGHGNQPQHF
TGCAGTGCTAGGGGGCACGGCAATCAGCCCCAGCATTTT
>TRBV4-1|few|TRBJ2-7|.
CASSQVSQSHEQYF
TGCGCCAGCAGCCAAGTGTCCCAGAGCCACGAGCAGTACTTC
>TRBV7-8|few|TRBJ1-4|TRBD1
CASSRTGYEKLFF
TGTGCCAGCAGCCGGACAGGGTACGAAAAACTGTTTTTT
>TRBV20-1|.|TRBJ2-5|TRBD1
CSARGQGLETQYF
TGCAGTGCTAGAGGACAGGGCCTGGAGACCCAGTACTTC
>TRBV7-9|.|TRBJ1-6|.
CASGGSDGYNSPLHF
TGTGCCAGCGGGGGGTCAGACGGATATAATTCACCCCTCCACTTT
>TRBV4-1|few|TRBJ1-2|TRBD1
CASSQPDRVNYGYTF
TGCGCCAGCAGCCAGCCGGACAGGGTTAACTATGGCTACACCTTC
>TRBV12-3/TRBV12-4|.|TRBJ1-1|.
CASTPPGGIEAFF
TGTGCCAGCACCCCTCCGGGGGGAATTGAAGCTTTCTTT
>TRBV30|.|TRBJ2-3|.
CAWSVGAKTDTQYF
TGTGCCTGGAGTGTAGGGGCGAAGACAGATACGCAGTATTTT
>TRBV11-2|few|TRBJ1-1|TRBD1
CASSLALTGKAFF
TGTGCCAGCAGCTTAGCTCTGACAGGGAAAGCTTTCTTT
>TRBV28|many|TRBJ2-1|TRBD2
CASVGGSSYNEQFF
TGTGCCAGCGTAGGCGGGAGCTCCTACAATGAGCAGTTCTTC
>TRBV24-1|many|TRBJ2-1|TRBD2
CATSTSGGTYNEQFF
TGTGCCACCAGCACCAGCGGGGGGACCTACAATGAGCAGTTCTTC
>TRBV7-2|.|TRBJ2-1|TRBD2
CASSPGTSDYNEQFF
TGTGCCAGCAGCCCCGGGACTAGCGACTACAATGAGCAGTTCTTC
>TRBV30|few|TRBJ1-1|.
CAWRRHFQSHEAFF
TGTGCCTGGAGAAGACATTTCCAGAGCCATGAAGCTTTCTTT
>TRBV7-2|.|TRBJ2-7|.
CASSLAVWAVPYEQYF
TGTGCCAGCAGCTTAGCAGTTTGGGCGGTGCCCTACGAGCAGTACTTC
>TRBV29-1|.|TRBJ2-7|.
CSVEGDGYYEQYF
TGCAGCGTTGAAGGGGACGGGTACTACGAGCAGTACTTC
>TRBV4-1|.|TRBJ2-3|.
CASSQVGRGYTDTQYF
TGCGCCAGCAGCCAAGTTGGTCGTGGATACACAGATACGCAGTATTTT
>TRBV6-6|once|TRBJ1-2|.
CASSRDTGYGYTF
TGTGCCAGCAGTCGGGACACAGGCTATGGCTACACCTTC
>TRBV3-1|.|TRBJ1-1|.
CASSQRTAEAFF
TGTGCCAGCAGTCAAAGGACGGCTGAAGCTTTCTTT
>TRBV7-3|.|TRBJ2-5|.
CASSLQGTIQGETQYF
TGTGCCAGCAGCTTACAGGGGACTATTCAGGGGGAGACCCAGTACTTC
>TRBV20-1|few|TRBJ2-1|TRBD1
CSARQGAYNEQFF
TGCAGTGCTCGACAGGGAGCCTACAATGAGCAGTTCTTC
>TRBV6-2/TRBV6-3|once|TRBJ1-6|.
CASSYSPLENSPLHF
TGTGCCAGCAGTTACAGTCCCCTTGAAAATTCACCCCTCCACTTT
>TRBV20-1|many|TRBJ2-1|TRBD2
CSARVGGDEQFF
TGCAGTGCTAGAGTCGGGGGGGATGAGCAGTTCTTC
>TRBV7-2|.|TRBJ2-3|.
CASSPRSLATDTQYF
TGTGCCAGCAGCCCCCGGTCCCTGGCCACAGATACGCAGTATTTT
>TRBV5-1|few|TRBJ2-7|.
CASSLGAVNEQYF
TGCGCCAGCAGCTTGGGGGCGGTTAACGAGCAGTACTTC
>TRBV10-2|.|TRBJ1-1|TRBD1
CASNTQGYTEAFF
TGCGCCAGCAATACACAGGGGTATACTGAAGCTTTCTTT
>TRBV18|.|TRBJ1-6|.
CASSPRVGGQPRPLHF
TGTGCCAGCTCACCTCGGGTGGGGGGCCAGCCACGACCCCTCCACTTT
>TRBV20-1|.|TRBJ1-3|.
CSASKGPGNTIYF
TGCAGTGCTAGTAAGGGGCCCGGAAACACCATATATTTT
>TRBV5-1|.|TRBJ1-2|.
CASSGTGFNGYTF
TGCGCCAGCAGCGGTACAGGGTTCAATGGCTACACCTTC